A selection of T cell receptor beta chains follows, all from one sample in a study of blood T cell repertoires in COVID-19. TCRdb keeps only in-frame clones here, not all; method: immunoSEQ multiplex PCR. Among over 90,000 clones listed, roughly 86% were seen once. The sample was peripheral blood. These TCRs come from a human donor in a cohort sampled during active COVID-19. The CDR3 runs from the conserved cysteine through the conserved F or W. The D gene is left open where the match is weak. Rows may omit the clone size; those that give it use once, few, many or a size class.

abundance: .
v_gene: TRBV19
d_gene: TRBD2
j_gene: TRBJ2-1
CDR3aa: CASDYRSRGSYINEQFF
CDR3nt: TGTGCCAGTGATTATAGGTCTCGCGGGAGCTATATCAATGAGCAGTTCTTC

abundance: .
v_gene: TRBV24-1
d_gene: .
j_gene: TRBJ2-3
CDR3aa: CATSPGASVTDTQYF
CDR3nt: TGTGCCACCAGCCCCGGGGCTAGCGTCACAGATACGCAGTATTTT

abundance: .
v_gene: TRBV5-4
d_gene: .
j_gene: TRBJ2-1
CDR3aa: CASSLGAVSSYNEQFF
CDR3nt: TGTGCCAGCAGCTTGGGAGCGGTCAGCTCCTACAATGAGCAGTTCTTC

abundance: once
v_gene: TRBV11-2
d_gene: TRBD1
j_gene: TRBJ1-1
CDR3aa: CASSFGQVNTEAFF
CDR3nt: TGTGCCAGCAGCTTCGGACAGGTGAACACTGAAGCTTTCTTT

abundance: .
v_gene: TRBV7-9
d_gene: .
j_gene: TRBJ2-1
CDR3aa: CASSRTGELPYNEQFF
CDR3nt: TGTGCCAGCAGCCGTACGGGGGAACTCCCCTACAATGAGCAGTTCTTC

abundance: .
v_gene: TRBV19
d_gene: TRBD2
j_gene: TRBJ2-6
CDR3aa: CASAGGESSGANVLTF
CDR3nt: TGTGCCAGCGCCGGGGGGGAGAGCTCTGGGGCCAACGTCCTGACTTTC

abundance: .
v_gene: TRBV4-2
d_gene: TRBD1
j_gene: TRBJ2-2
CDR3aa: CASSQEAGQGMSGELFF
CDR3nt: TGTGCCAGCAGCCAAGAGGCGGGACAGGGTATGTCCGGGGAGCTGTTTTTT

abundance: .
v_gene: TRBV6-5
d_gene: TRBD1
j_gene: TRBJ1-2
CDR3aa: CASRPTGTDYGYTF
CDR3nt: TGTGCCAGCAGACCGACAGGGACTGACTATGGCTACACCTTC

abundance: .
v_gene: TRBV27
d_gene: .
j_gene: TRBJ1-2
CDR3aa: CASKGQGLIGGYTF
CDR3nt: TGTGCCAGCAAGGGGCAGGGTTTAATTGGTGGCTACACCTTC

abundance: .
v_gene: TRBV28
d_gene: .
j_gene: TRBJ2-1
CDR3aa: CASSLSQNSGNEQFF
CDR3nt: TGTGCCAGCAGTTTATCCCAAAATAGCGGCAATGAGCAGTTCTTC